A selection of T cell receptor beta chains follows, all from one sample in a study of synovial regulatory T cells in juvenile arthritis. Sequencing used immunoSEQ multiplex PCR; TCRdb keeps in-frame clones, though not all of them. Its listing shows approximately 9,800 clones. The sequenced sample was Treg cells from blood. Receptor source: a donor younger than 35 with juvenile idiopathic arthritis. Both conserved end residues are part of each CDR3.

v_gene	j_gene	CDR3aa
TRBV30	TRBJ2-1	CAIRVYGVSYNEQFF
TRBV4-1	TRBJ2-3	CASSQALIGGTDTQYF
TRBV9	TRBJ2-2	CASSPQGGELFF
TRBV5-6	TRBJ2-3	CASSPRGGVDTQYF
TRBV20-1	TRBJ2-1	CSADYNEQFF
TRBV28	TRBJ1-5	CASSTTGTWPQHF
TRBV7-8	TRBJ2-2	CASSSDGGSNTGELFF
TRBV4-1	TRBJ1-2	CASSQEGYGYTF
TRBV9	TRBJ2-3	CASSVENPGLAITDTQYF
TRBV7-2	TRBJ2-2	CASSSPLDTGELFF
TRBV9	TRBJ1-1	CASSVVPQGDKAFF
TRBV7-2	TRBJ1-1	CASSSWTGGTEAFF